One sample yielded the 10 T cell receptor beta chains listed below, sequenced in a study of blood T cells in healthy people across ages (dated by TCRdb to 2014 to 2015). The library was built by means of 5' RACE. Sequencing relied on an Illumina HiSeq 2500. A second PCR of roughly 7 to 12 cycles was performed with a sample-barcoded 5' primer and a J-beta primer mix. In-frame beta chains were kept once TCRdb had trimmed the public reads at Q25 with fastp and called clones with MiXCR. When rows share a CDR3 protein, they turn into one entry using the most common DNA and genes. The sample table lists 1.5 million or so distinct CDR3 sequences, approximately 42% of them with a count of one. Together, the top ten hold 7.9% of the sample. The specimen sequenced was blood. These receptors were taken from a woman younger than 30 in good health.

The V and J genes are TRBV7-9 and TRBJ1-1; possibly TRBD1 for D (5 bases). The CDR3 is 15 amino acids. V dropped 1 base and J dropped 5 bases, with 14 bases sitting between them. CDR1 is SEHNR and CDR2 is FQNEAQ in the germline V gene (reference sequence). CDR3 DNA: TGTGCCAGCAGCTTAGTATGGGACGGGAATACTGAAGCTTTCTTT. It codes for CASSLVWDGNTEAFF.

V is TRBV2 and J is TRBJ2-5; TRBD2 matches 8 bases. Trimming took 0 bases from V and 1 from J; bases not matched to a gene: 19. The germline V gene has CDR1 SNHLY and CDR2 FYNNEI. The CDR3 extends over 21 amino acids. The CDR3: CASSEALRVERGTRGQETQYF. In DNA, the CDR3 is TGTGCCAGCAGTGAAGCGCTTCGGGTGGAGCGGGGGACAAGAGGCCAAGAGACCCAGTACTTC.

This clonotype was counted between two and nine times. The rearrangement links TRBV27 to TRBJ2-1; 9 bases are a match to TRBD2. This CDR3 has 16 amino acids. J was trimmed by 3 bases and V by 5 bases; bases with no gene match: 8. Germline CDR1 reads MNHEY; CDR2 reads SMNVEV (reference sequence). CDR3 in amino acids: CASSIAGTSIYNEQFF. The CDR3 coding sequence is TGTGCCAGCAGTATCGCCGGGACTAGCATCTACAATGAGCAGTTCTTC.

This clonotype showed up just a few times. The genes are TRBV7-9 and TRBJ2-2; D unclear. The CDR3 loop spans 15 amino acids. The germline CDR1 and CDR2 sequences are SEHNR and FQNEAQ (reference sequence). The ends were cut back, 2 bases at V and 0 bases at J, with 7 bases in the middle. The CDR3 bases are TGTGCCAGCAGCTTAACAGAACCGAACACCGGGGAGCTGTTTTTT. Its translation is CASSLTEPNTGELFF.

This chain links TRBV2 with TRBJ2-1, with D possibly matching TRBD2 (6 bases). From germline, CDR1 is SNHLY and CDR2 FYNNEI. This CDR3 has 16 amino acids. The V gene lost 3 bases and the J gene lost 2 bases, with 14 bases spanning the gap. CDR3 sequence reads: CASSERDRWAYNEQFF. CDR3 DNA sequence: TGTGCCAGCAGTGAGCGGGACCGGTGGGCCTACAATGAGCAGTTCTTC.

The rearrangement joins TRBV6-2 or TRBV6-3 to TRBJ2-3; TRBD2 matches at 8 bases. Germline trimming cut 2 bases from V and 10 bases from J; bases unmatched to any gene: 11. This CDR3 has 15 residues. CDR1 is MNHEY and CDR2 is SVGEGT in the germline V gene. This CDR3 is CASSYRGLASVAQYF. CDR3 in DNA: TGTGCCAGCAGTTACCGCGGACTAGCCTCTGTCGCGCAGTATTTT.

This clonotype was recorded only once. The junction departs from germline at one end; a sequencing error may be responsible. V and J are TRBV4-1 and TRBJ2-4; D not resolved. The length of the CDR3 is 16 residues. Germline values: CDR1 MGHRA, CDR2 YSYEKL. CDR3 loop: CASSPNTELAKSIQYF. CDR3 nucleotides: TGCGCCAGTAGCCCCAACACCGAGTTAGCCAAAAGCATTCAGTACTTC.

The chain employs TRBV7-6 and TRBJ2-5, with a tentative D call TRBD1 (8 bases). The DNA end favors TRBJ2-7, so the J call may be wrong. Germline V gene sequence: CDR1 SGHVS, CDR2 FNYEAQ. The CDR3 is 19 amino acids. CDR3 sequence reads: CASSSLLDRGGGSAYEQYF. CDR3 DNA sequence: TGTGCCAGCAGCTCCTTACTAGACAGGGGAGGCGGGAGTGCCTACGAGCAGTACTTC.

The chain uses TRBV4-1 and TRBJ1-6, with D possibly TRBD1 on 5 matching bases. CDR1 MGHRA and CDR2 YSYEKL come from the germline V gene. The CDR3 has 19 amino acids. The germline V and J ends were trimmed by 0 bases and 6 bases, with 21 bases remaining between them. CDR3 protein: CASSQERFVGARSNSPLHF. CDR3 bases: TGCGCCAGCAGCCAAGAGCGATTTGTCGGGGCTCGGAGTAATTCACCCCTCCACTTT.

The J gene is TRBJ2-1, the V gene TRBV12-5; D is unclear. V was clipped by 8 bases and J by 13 bases, with 12 bases between them. Germline-derived CDR1 and CDR2 are LGHNT and FRNRAP. CDR3 length: 10 amino acids. CDR3 protein: CASSPQLQFF. In DNA form, the CDR3 reads TGTGCTAGTAGTCCTCAACTTCAGTTCTTC.